This T cell receptor (beta chain) comes out of a study of T cells in Graves' hyperthyroidism and ophthalmopathy. TCR beta CDR3 regions were amplified from RNA. TCR CDR3 underwent first-round RT-PCR with the HTBI primer set. TCRdb recomputed calls from the multiplex PCR reads with MiXCR, one row per CDR3 protein. The sample holds roughly 750,000 distinct CDR3 sequences, 15% to 20% seen once. This TCR derives from a man in his late teens or twenties with Graves' hyperthyroidism. Sequences were obtained from blood.

The CDR3 spells CASMKRDVGNQPQHF. CDR3 nucleotides: TGTGCCAGCATGAAAAGGGACGTAGGCAATCAGCCCCAGCATTTT. The chain uses TRBV28 and TRBJ1-5; TRBD1 might be the D (5 bases). Germline V gene lookup returns CDR1 MDHEN and CDR2 SYDVKM. Trimming shortened V by 7 bases and J by 2 bases, and 15 bases separated the two germline ends. CDR3 size: 15 residues.